This T cell receptor (beta chain) was sequenced for a study of blood T cell repertoires in COVID-19. Study as a whole: Sites across the United States, Italy and Spain contributed samples from acute and convalescent COVID-19.

Per the original methods: Using reference gene primer amplification, nucleated cell counts were estimated. The data were produced by immunoSEQ multiplex PCR, yet TCRdb's version contains in-frame clones alone and is incomplete. From that table come the V and J calls and clone size; the DNA was used to work out D and trimming. Of about 54,000 clones listed, approximately 90% are singletons. The germline gives CDR1 SNHLY, CDR2 FYNNEI. The CDR3 totals 12 residues. The germline V and J ends were trimmed by 7 bases and 4 bases, with 10 bases remaining between them. Sequencing was carried out using peripheral blood. The clonotype comes from a woman in her forties with active COVID-19. This sequence joins TRBV2 and TRBJ2-5, with TRBD1 as a possible D gene (6 bases). Here the CDR3 DNA reads TGTGCCAGCACAGGGGAAGGAGAGACCCAGTACTTC. Protein sequence: CASTGEGETQYF.